One and the same sample provided the 17 T cell receptor beta chains below, sequenced in a study of blood T cells in healthy people across ages. Together with a sample-barcoded 5' primer, a J-beta primer mix was included in a second PCR lasting roughly 6 to 12 cycles. TCRdb processed the 5' RACE reads anew with MiXCR; each CDR3 protein has one entry. Of about 1.6 million distinct CDR3 sequences listed, about 32% are singletons. The sample consisted of blood. The source of these receptors is a woman in her 30s in good health.

The gene calls are TRBV20-1 and TRBJ1-5, with D maybe TRBD1 (5 bases). CDR3 length: 12 amino acids. Germline CDR1 DFQATT, CDR2 SNEGSKA (reference sequence). V gave up 6 bases and J gave up 6 bases, with 12 bases separating them. The CDR3 DNA sequence: TGCAGTGCACGACGGGGGGGTCAGCCCCAGCATTTT. This translates into CSARRGGQPQHF.

This rearrangement joins TRBV20-1 to TRBJ2-3, with 14 nucleotides matching TRBD2. V lost 1 base, J lost 6 bases, and 15 bases stayed unmatched. CDR1 is DFQATT, CDR2 SNEGSKA, per germline (reference sequence). The CDR3 loop spans 19 amino acids. This CDR3 reads CSARVPPGTSGRRADTQYF. The CDR3 nucleotides are TGCAGTGCTAGAGTTCCCCCCGGGACTAGCGGGAGACGTGCGGATACGCAGTATTTT.

This clonotype was detected ten times or more. The V call is TRBV7-2, the J call TRBJ2-1; possibly TRBD2 for D (6 bases). The V gene lost 4 bases and the J gene lost 4 bases, with 14 bases spanning the gap. CDR1 is SGHTA, CDR2 FQGNSA, per germline. This CDR3 spans 15 amino acids. The CDR3 region is CASSSAGTAYNEQFF. The CDR3 nucleotides read TGTGCCAGCAGCTCTGCGGGGACCGCTTACAATGAGCAGTTCTTC.

The V gene is TRBV3-1, the J gene TRBJ2-5; TRBD1 matches 12 bases. Germline V gene lookup returns CDR1 LGHDT and CDR2 YNNKEL (reference sequence). This CDR3 has 16 residues. V shed 3 bases, J shed 1 base, and the junction held 3 bases outside the gene matches. The CDR3, as DNA: TGTGCCAGCAGCCAGGGACAGGGGGCGCCCCAAGAGACCCAGTACTTC. Translation: CASSQGQGAPQETQYF.

V usage is TRBV10-3 and J usage is TRBJ1-2; D uncertain. The germline V gene has CDR1 ENHRY and CDR2 SYGVKD. CDR3 length: 14 residues. With 2 bases removed from V and 5 bases from J, the gap between germline ends came to 12 bases. The CDR3 loop reads CAISETGQKYGYTF. CDR3 DNA sequence: TGTGCCATCAGTGAGACGGGTCAGAAGTATGGCTACACCTTC.

The chain links TRBV12-3 or TRBV12-4 to TRBJ1-4; tentatively, D is TRBD1 (6 bases). The CDR3 is 15 amino acids. The germline V and J ends were trimmed by 4 bases and 5 bases, with 14 bases remaining between them. The CDR3 DNA sequence: TGTGCCAGCAGTTCAACAGGGCCCAGGAATGAAAAACTGTTTTTT. Amino acids: CASSSTGPRNEKLFF.

A few counts support this clonotype. This rearrangement joins TRBV7-3 to TRBJ2-1; TRBD2 agrees at 9 bases. This CDR3 is 13 amino acids long. Trimming cost V 5 bases and J 9 bases; bases outside gene matches: 5. Germline V gene lookup returns CDR1 SGHTA and CDR2 FQGTGA. The CDR3 loop is CASSLLAGVEQFF. CDR3 in DNA: TGTGCCAGCAGCCTATTAGCGGGAGTTGAGCAGTTCTTC.

Here the CDR3 reads CASSPRGQGISGANVLTF. The CDR3 nucleotides read TGTGCCAGCAGCCCCAGGGGACAGGGCATCTCTGGGGCCAACGTCCTGACTTTC. This chain connects TRBV12-3 or TRBV12-4 to TRBJ2-6; TRBD1 matches at 9 bases. Trimming cost V 6 bases and J 0 bases; bases outside gene matches: 9. This CDR3 region has 18 residues.

The chain links TRBV13 to TRBJ2-5; 8 nucleotides align to TRBD2. Germline V gives CDR1 PRHDT, CDR2 FYEKMQ (reference sequence). The CDR3 has 16 residues. V shed 1 base, J shed 0 bases, and the junction held 4 bases outside the gene matches. The DNA of the CDR3 is TGTGCCAGCAGCTTAGCCCAGCGGGGGAACCAAGAGACCCAGTACTTC. It is translated as CASSLAQRGNQETQYF. The entire variable domain, with the rest obtained from reference TRBV13 and TRBJ2-5, is as follows: AAGVIQSPRHLIKEKRETATLKCYPIPRHDTVYWYQQGPGQDPQFLISFYEKMQSDKGSIPDRFSAQQFSDYHSELNMSSLELGDSALYFCASSLAQRGNQETQYFGPGTRLLVL.

This clonotype was detected only a few times. This chain joins TRBV5-6 and TRBJ1-2, with 8 bases fitting TRBD1. The V gene's germline CDR1 is SGHDT and CDR2 YYEEEE. This CDR3 has 13 amino acids. Germline trimming cut 3 bases from V and 4 bases from J; bases unmatched to any gene: 2. The CDR3 DNA follows: TGTGCCAGCAGCTGGGGGACAGGCTATGGCTACACCTTC. Its translation: CASSWGTGYGYTF.

The table lists this clonotype with a few counts. One end of the junction does not line up with germline, which may come from a read error. The V call is TRBV27, the J call TRBJ1-1; D is perhaps TRBD1 (6 bases). CDR1 and CDR2 (germline): MNHEY, SMNVEV (reference sequence). The CDR3 is 17 residues long. The CDR3 here is CASSFFVQGLKNTEAFF. The CDR3 coding sequence is TGTGCTAGCAGTTTCTTTGTACAGGGACTTAAGAACACTGAAGCTTTCTTT.

This chain uses TRBV11-2 with TRBJ2-2; D gene ambiguous. The ends were cut back, 1 base at V and 4 bases at J, with 10 bases in the middle. Germline assignment: CDR1 SGHAT and CDR2 FQNNGV. The CDR3 extends over 15 amino acids. CDR3 amino acids: CASSLAVGTTGELFF. The CDR3 nucleotides read TGTGCCAGCAGCTTAGCGGTAGGAACCACCGGGGAGCTGTTTTTT.

Many counts were recorded for this clonotype. The V gene is TRBV5-1, the J gene TRBJ2-3, with 8 bases matching TRBD2. The ends lost 5 bases at V and 0 bases at J; junction bases unmatched: 5. Looked up from germline, CDR1 is SGHRS and CDR2 is YFSETQ. The CDR3 runs to 15 residues. Written as DNA, the CDR3 is TGCGCCAGCAGAGGACTAGCTTCTAGCACAGATACGCAGTATTTT. This sequence encodes CASRGLASSTDTQYF.

This clonotype has a handful of counts. V is TRBV28 and J is TRBJ1-5, with a tentative D call TRBD1 (5 bases). Germline V lookup: CDR1 MDHEN, CDR2 SYDVKM. The CDR3 consists of 12 residues. The ends were cut back, 7 bases at V and 7 bases at J, with 11 bases in the middle. In DNA, the CDR3 is TGTGCCAGCACCTCACGGGGGCAGCCCCAGCATTTT. Encoded protein: CASTSRGQPQHF.

The chain uses TRBV20-1 and TRBJ2-7; perhaps TRBD2 as D (5 bases). The V gene lost 6 bases and the J gene lost 2 bases, with 17 bases spanning the gap. Germline assignment: CDR1 DFQATT and CDR2 SNEGSKA (reference sequence). This CDR3 comprises 14 residues. The CDR3 loop reads CSAVIPGVAYEQYF. The DNA of the CDR3 is TGCAGTGCAGTGATCCCCGGGGTAGCCTACGAGCAGTACTTC.

V usage is TRBV10-2 and J usage is TRBJ2-3; D not certain. The germline V and J ends were trimmed by 4 bases and 0 bases, with 8 bases remaining between them. This CDR3 has 14 residues. Germline CDR1 is WSHSY and CDR2 is SAAADI. The CDR3 DNA sequence: TGCGCCAGCAGTGTTGCGGAAAGCACAGATACGCAGTATTTT. Translated, it gives CASSVAESTDTQYF.

Comments on this clonotype: This may be a read error, as it is one base from a much larger clone. The chain employs TRBV29-1 and TRBJ1-2; TRBD1 matches at 8 bases. Germline CDR1 and CDR2: SQVTM and ANQGSEA. The CDR3 loop spans 12 amino acids. J lost 8 bases, V lost 6 bases, and 8 bases had no gene match. CDR3 protein: CSVLGQARGYTF. The DNA of the CDR3 is TGCAGCGTCCTGGGACAGGCCAGGGGCTACACCTTC. Full variable domain (rest looked up from reference TRBV29-1 and TRBJ1-2): SAVISQKPSRDICQRGTSLTIQCQVDSQVTMMFWYRQQPGQSLTLIATANQGSEATYESGFVIDKFPISRPNLTFSTLTVSNMSPEDSSIYLCSVLGQARGYTFGSGTRLTVV.